The present entry profiles one T cell receptor (beta chain) with its context. Its antigen remains unidentified. The source of the sample is a study of CXCR3-negative and CXCR3-positive naive CD8 T cells. Study-wide findings and caveats: Comparison of naive cells showed more hydrophobic TRB CDR3s in CXCR3-positive than in CXCR3-negative naive cells. Naive subsets displayed similar surface CD5, and TCR strength was inferred from TRB CDR3 properties. Naive cells, whether CXCR3-negative or CXCR3-positive, had similar TRBV-TRBJ usage, while memory cells differed. In both naive subsets diversity was comparably high, whereas memory CD8+ cells showed much lower diversity.

CDR1 is SGHRS and CDR2 is YFSETQ in the germline V gene. The CDR3 totals 17 residues. It was by 5' RACE with UMI labels that the TRB cDNA libraries were prepared. Reanalyzing the 5' RACE reads, TCRdb keeps one entry per CDR3 protein, without DNA. The sample totals some 66,000 distinct CDR3 sequences; its top ten clones hold roughly 1.5%. The sequence came from a human donor in good health. Some clones in this sample may be carry-over from other donors' samples. Sequences were obtained from naive CXCR3- CD8+ T cells from blood. Documented subset: CD45RO-CCR7+CD27+CD95- naive CD8+ T cells lacking CXCR3 (TNR3-). The chain combines TRBV5-1 with TRBJ1-4; TCRdb proposes TRBD1, but this gene call is untestable without DNA. The CDR3 region is CASSEEFDRDANEKLFF.